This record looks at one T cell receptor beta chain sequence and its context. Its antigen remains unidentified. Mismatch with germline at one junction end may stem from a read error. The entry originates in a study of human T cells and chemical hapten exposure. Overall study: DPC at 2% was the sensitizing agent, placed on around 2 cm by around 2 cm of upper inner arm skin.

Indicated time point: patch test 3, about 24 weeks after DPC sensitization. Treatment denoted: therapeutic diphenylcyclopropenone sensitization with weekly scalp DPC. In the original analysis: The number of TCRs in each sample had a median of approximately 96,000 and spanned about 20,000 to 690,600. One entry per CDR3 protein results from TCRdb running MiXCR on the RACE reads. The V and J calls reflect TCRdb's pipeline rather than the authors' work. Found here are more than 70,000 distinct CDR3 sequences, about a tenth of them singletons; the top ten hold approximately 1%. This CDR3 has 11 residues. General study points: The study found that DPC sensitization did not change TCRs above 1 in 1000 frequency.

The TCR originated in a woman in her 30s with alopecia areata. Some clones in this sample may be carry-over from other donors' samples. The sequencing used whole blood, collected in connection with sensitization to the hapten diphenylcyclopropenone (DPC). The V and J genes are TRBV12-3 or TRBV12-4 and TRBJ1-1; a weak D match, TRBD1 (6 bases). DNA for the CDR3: TGTGCCAACAGTTTAGGAGGGGGAGCTTTCTTT. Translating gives CANSLGGGAFF.